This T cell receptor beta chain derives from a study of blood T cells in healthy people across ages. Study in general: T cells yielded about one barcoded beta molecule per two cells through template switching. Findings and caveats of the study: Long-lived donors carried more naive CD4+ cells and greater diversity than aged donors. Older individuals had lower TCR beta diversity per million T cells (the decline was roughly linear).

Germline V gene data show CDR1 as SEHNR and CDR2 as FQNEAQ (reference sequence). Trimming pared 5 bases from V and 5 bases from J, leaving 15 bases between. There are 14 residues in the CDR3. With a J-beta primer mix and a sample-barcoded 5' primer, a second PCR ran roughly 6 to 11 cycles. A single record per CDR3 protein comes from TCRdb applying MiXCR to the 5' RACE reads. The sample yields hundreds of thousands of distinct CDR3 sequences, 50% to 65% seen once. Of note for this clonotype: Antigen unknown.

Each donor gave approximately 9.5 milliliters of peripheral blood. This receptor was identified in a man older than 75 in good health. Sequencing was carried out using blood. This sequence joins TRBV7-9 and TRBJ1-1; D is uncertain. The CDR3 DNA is TGTGCCAGCAGCGCAGGCGGGGTCTGGACTGAAGCTTTCTTT. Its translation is CASSAGGVWTEAFF.